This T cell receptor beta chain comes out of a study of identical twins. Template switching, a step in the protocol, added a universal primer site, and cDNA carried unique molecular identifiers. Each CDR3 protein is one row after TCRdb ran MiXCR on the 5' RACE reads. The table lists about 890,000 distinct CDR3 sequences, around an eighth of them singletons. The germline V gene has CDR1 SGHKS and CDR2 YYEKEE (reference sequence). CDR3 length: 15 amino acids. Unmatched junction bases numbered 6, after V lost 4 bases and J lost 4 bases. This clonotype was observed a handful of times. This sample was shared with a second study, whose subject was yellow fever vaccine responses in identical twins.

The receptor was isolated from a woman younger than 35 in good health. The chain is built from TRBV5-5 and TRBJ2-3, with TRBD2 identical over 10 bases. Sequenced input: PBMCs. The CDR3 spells CASSHSGRNPDTQYF. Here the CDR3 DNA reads TGTGCCAGCAGCCATAGCGGGAGGAACCCAGATACGCAGTATTTT. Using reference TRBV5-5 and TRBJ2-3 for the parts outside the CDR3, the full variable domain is DAGVTQSPTHLIKTRGQQVTLRCSPISGHKSVSWYQQVLGQGPQFIFQYYEKEERGRGNFPDRFSARQFPNYSSELNVNALLLGDSALYLCASSHSGRNPDTQYFGPGTRLTVL.